The 25 T cell receptor beta chains below come from one sample, sequenced in a study of cytomegalovirus exposure and HLA in healthy donors. This PCR relied on a set of 60 Vbeta primers and 13 Jbeta primers. Sequenced by immunoSEQ multiplex PCR; TCRdb stores in-frame clones only, minus some. Of over 85,000 clones in the sample, 78% are singletons; the top ten hold 1.3%. The sequenced material came from PBMCs. The source is a woman under 40 in good health and CMV-seronegative.

CDR3 region: CASSAGTGEGEAFF. The DNA for the CDR3 is TGTGCCAGCAGCGCCGGGACAGGGGAGGGTGAAGCTTTCTTT. The rearrangement links TRBV6-4 to TRBJ1-1, with 10 bases aligning to TRBD1. The J segment lost 7 bases and the V segment lost 6 bases, leaving 8 bases of the junction unmatched. The CDR3 loop spans 14 amino acids. CDR1 MRHNA and CDR2 SNTAGT come from the germline V gene.

This sequence joins TRBV4-2 and TRBJ2-7; D perhaps matches TRBD2 (6 bases). Germline assignment: CDR1 LGHNA and CDR2 YNFKEQ. V lost 1 base, J lost 1 base, and 14 bases lay in between. The length of the CDR3 is 16 residues. The CDR3 bases are TGTGCCAGCAGCCAAGGGGGGGTGGAAAATTCCTACGAGCAGTACTTC. Translation: CASSQGGVENSYEQYF.

This clone has a single count. This specimen includes other DNA sequences encoding the same CDR3. This rearrangement joins TRBV19 to TRBJ2-7; tentative D call: TRBD1 (5 bases). Germline assignment: CDR1 LNHDA and CDR2 SQIVND (reference sequence). The CDR3 spans 14 residues. Trimming left V 3 bases short and J 4 bases short, with 13 bases between. DNA for the CDR3: TGTGCCAGTAGTATGGGGCAGGGTGCTTACGAGCAGTACTTC. Translation: CASSMGQGAYEQYF.

Details on this clone: This same CDR3 is encoded by further DNA sequences in the sample. The chain uses TRBV27 and TRBJ1-5, with D perhaps TRBD1 (5 bases). V was trimmed by 8 bases and J by 7 bases, leaving 12 bases between them. The germline V gene encodes CDR1 MNHEY and CDR2 SMNVEV (reference sequence). The CDR3 is 12 residues long. The CDR3 spells CASSPGGQPQHF. CDR3 in DNA: TGTGCCAGCTCCCCGGGGGGGCAGCCCCAGCATTTT.

The chain carries TRBV7-3 and TRBJ2-1; TRBD1 is a possible D gene (5 bases). The V end was cut by 5 bases, the J end by 2 bases, with 7 bases between. The CDR3 loop spans 13 amino acids. The germline CDR1 and CDR2 sequences are SGHTA and FQGTGA. CDR3 sequence (DNA): TGTGCCAGCAGCCGACAGACCTACAATGAGCAGTTCTTC. Translated: CASSRQTYNEQFF.

The chain joins TRBV11-2 to TRBJ2-5, with 8 bases fitting TRBD1. V dropped 8 bases and J dropped 5; count of bases not matched to a gene: 1. Germline CDR1 reads SGHAT; CDR2 reads FQNNGV. The CDR3 has 11 residues. The CDR3 region is CASRQGETQYF. The CDR3 coding sequence is TGTGCCAGCCGACAGGGGGAGACCCAGTACTTC.

The chain couples TRBV30 to TRBJ2-5; 9 nucleotides align to TRBD1. The end of the DNA is better explained by TRBJ2-7, so the J call may be wrong. The CDR3 has 14 amino acids. In germline, CDR1 is GTSNPN, CDR2 SVGIG (reference sequence). CDR3 nucleotides: TGTGCCTGGAGCCCCGGGACAGGGCTATACGAGCAGTACTTC. Encoded protein: CAWSPGTGLYEQYF.

The chain links TRBV28 to TRBJ1-4; D is unresolved. CDR3 length equals 15 residues. The ends were cut back, 5 bases at V and 8 bases at J, with 18 bases in the middle. Per germline, CDR1 MDHEN and CDR2 SYDVKM. DNA for the CDR3: TGTGCCAGCAGTCTCCAAGTGGGCAGTTTAGAAAAACTGTTTTTT. Its protein is CASSLQVGSLEKLFF.

This chain joins TRBV28 and TRBJ1-5; tentatively, D is TRBD1 (5 bases). V lost 7 bases, J lost 0 bases, and 16 bases lay in between. The CDR3 totals 16 residues. The V gene's germline CDR1 is MDHEN and CDR2 SYDVKM. CDR3 sequence reads: CASTTHAGLSNQPQHF. In nucleotides, the CDR3 is TGTGCCAGCACCACACACGCGGGGCTTAGCAATCAGCCCCAGCATTTT.

This clone was detected only a few times. The chain has TRBV2 and TRBJ2-1, with TRBD2 identical over 10 bases. The CDR3 has 16 amino acids. Per germline, CDR1 SNHLY and CDR2 FYNNEI. V shed 6 bases, J shed 7 bases, and the junction held 12 bases outside the gene matches. CDR3 in amino acids: CASSTGSGGATNEQFF. The CDR3 region has the DNA TGTGCCAGCAGCACAGGGAGCGGGGGGGCTACTAATGAGCAGTTCTTC. Together with reference TRBV2 and TRBJ2-1, the CDR3 gives the full variable domain: EPEVTQTPSHQVTQMGQEVILRCVPISNHLYFYWYRQILGQKVEFLVSFYNNEISEKSEIFDDQFSVERPDGSNFTLKIRSTKLEDSAMYFCASSTGSGGATNEQFFGPGTRLTVL.

This clone has just one count. This CDR3 is CASSPQGTRTRGNYGYTF. CDR3 DNA: TGTGCCAGCAGCCCTCAAGGGACAAGAACCCGGGGTAACTATGGCTACACCTTC. The genes are TRBV7-2 and TRBJ1-2; D perhaps matches TRBD1 (6 bases). Trimming pared 5 bases from V and 1 base from J, leaving 23 bases between. The CDR3 spans 18 residues. Germline assignment: CDR1 SGHTA and CDR2 FQGNSA. The full variable domain, with the rest looked up from reference TRBV7-2 and TRBJ1-2, is GAGVSQSPSNKVTEKGKDVELRCDPISGHTALYWYRQSLGQGLEFLIYFQGNSAPDKSGLPSDRFSAERTGGSVSTLTIQRTQQEDSAVYLCASSPQGTRTRGNYGYTFGSGTRLTVV.

There are a few counts of this clone. The chain uses TRBV28 and TRBJ1-2; the match to TRBD1 covers 7 bases. With V trimmed by 2 bases and J by 7 bases, 7 bases remained unmatched. This CDR3 is built from 14 residues. CDR1 MDHEN and CDR2 SYDVKM come from the germline V gene. CDR3 region: CASSLDRVGFGYTF. The CDR3 DNA sequence: TGTGCCAGCAGTTTAGACAGGGTCGGGTTTGGCTACACCTTC.

This chain joins TRBV28 and TRBJ1-5; possible D gene TRBD1, 5 bases. Germline lookup yields CDR1 MDHEN and CDR2 SYDVKM. The CDR3 has 13 amino acids. V gave up 2 bases and J gave up 8 bases, with 10 bases separating them. The CDR3 here is CASSLDSPKPQHF. In nucleotides, the CDR3 is TGTGCCAGCAGTTTAGACAGCCCAAAGCCCCAGCATTTT. Complete variable domain (other parts from reference TRBV28 and TRBJ1-5): DVKVTQSSRYLVKRTGEKVFLECVQDMDHENMFWYRQDPGLGLRLIYFSYDVKMKEKGDIPEGYSVSREKKERFSLILESASTNQTSMYLCASSLDSPKPQHFGDGTRLSIL.

The J gene is TRBJ1-5, the V gene TRBV7-2; D might be TRBD1 (6 bases). The CDR3 has 13 amino acids. V shed 3 bases and J shed 5 bases, with 8 bases lying between them. The germline gives CDR1 SGHTA, CDR2 FQGNSA. This chain's CDR3 is CASSLDSDQPQHF. Written as DNA, the CDR3 is TGTGCCAGCAGCTTGGACAGCGATCAGCCCCAGCATTTT.

This chain connects TRBV5-6 to TRBJ1-1, with no clear D. Trimming took 4 bases from V and 7 from J, leaving 8 bases between them. Looked up from germline, CDR1 is SGHDT and CDR2 is YYEEEE. The CDR3 is 11 amino acids. The CDR3 bases are TGTGCCAGCAGCCGGCAGGTTGAAGCTTTCTTT. It encodes CASSRQVEAFF.

The genes are TRBV7-8 and TRBJ1-3, with TRBD1 matching over 12 bases. The CDR3 loop spans 16 amino acids. Germline-derived CDR1 and CDR2 are SGHVS and FQNEAQ. The V and J ends lost 5 bases and 2 bases, in that order; junction bases with no gene match: 4. The CDR3 coding sequence is TGTGCCAGCAGCACGGGACAGGGGGCTGCTGGAAACACCATATATTTT. It codes for CASSTGQGAAGNTIYF.

This clone was counted between two and nine times. This chain joins TRBV9 and TRBJ1-1, with unresolved D. This CDR3 is 14 amino acids long. The germline V gene has CDR1 SGDLS and CDR2 YYNGEE. V lost 3 bases, J lost 5 bases, and 14 bases lay in between. The CDR3 here is CASSDDSGGTEAFF. The CDR3 nucleotides are TGTGCCAGCAGCGACGACTCCGGTGGGACTGAAGCTTTCTTT.

This clone was recorded once. The V call is TRBV9, the J call TRBJ1-1; D gene ambiguous. Germline V lookup: CDR1 SGDLS, CDR2 YYNGEE. The ends were cut back, 2 bases at V and 0 bases at J, with 8 bases in the middle. There are 14 residues in the CDR3. The CDR3, as DNA: TGTGCCAGCAGCGTTGGGAGCATGAACACTGAAGCTTTCTTT. It codes for CASSVGSMNTEAFF.

In nucleotides, the CDR3 is TGTGCCAGCAGCTTGCAGGGTAGAAGCTACACCTTC. Its protein is CASSLQGRSYTF. The J gene is TRBJ1-2, the V gene TRBV5-6, with D tentatively TRBD1 (5 bases). The germline gives CDR1 SGHDT, CDR2 YYEEEE. V gave up 1 base and J gave up 9 bases, with 10 bases separating them. The CDR3 is 12 amino acids.

The genes are TRBV30 and TRBJ2-3; 9 nucleotides line up with TRBD2. With 1 base clipped from V and 5 bases from J, the junction kept 7 bases outside the gene matches. CDR3 length: 15 residues. Germline V gene sequence: CDR1 GTSNPN, CDR2 SVGIG (reference sequence). CDR3 bases: TGTGCCTGGAGTGGGACTAGCGTCGCAGGAGATACGCAGTATTTT. Its translation is CAWSGTSVAGDTQYF.

On this clone itself: The limits of the CDR3 on the DNA are not certain, so only TCRdb's listed CDR3 is given. This chain's CDR3 is CASSPASGSYFGETQYF. The chain has TRBV4-1 and TRBJ2-5; TRBD2 is taken as the D call from the table, unchecked against the DNA. With termini counted, the CDR3 has 17 amino acids. Germline V gene data show CDR1 as MGHRA and CDR2 as YSYEKL.

The chain recombines TRBV15 with TRBJ1-3; D is undetermined. Germline CDR1 is LNHNV and CDR2 is YYDKDF (reference sequence). CDR3 length: 14 residues. Trimming pared 0 bases from V and 3 bases from J, leaving 6 bases between. CDR3 coding DNA: TGTGCCACCAGCAGAGACCGAGGTGGAAACACCATATATTTT. As protein: CATSRDRGGNTIYF.

V is TRBV2 and J is TRBJ2-2; 13 bases align to TRBD2. J was trimmed by 2 bases and V by 6 bases; bases with no gene match: 3. Germline V gene data show CDR1 as SNHLY and CDR2 as FYNNEI. CDR3 length equals 16 residues. The CDR3 protein is CASRGTSGVNTGELFF. CDR3 nucleotides: TGTGCCAGCAGGGGGACTAGCGGGGTTAACACCGGGGAGCTGTTTTTT.

V usage is TRBV4-3 and J usage is TRBJ2-7, with D possibly matching TRBD2 (6 bases). V lost 3 bases and J 6 bases, leaving 15 bases between the germline ends. The CDR3 sequence is 14 residues long. CDR1 is LGHNA, CDR2 YSLEER, per germline. The CDR3 sequence is CASSHLEGRGEQYF. CDR3 bases: TGCGCCAGCAGCCATCTTGAGGGGCGGGGCGAGCAGTACTTC.

This clone occurred once. This sequence joins TRBV4-1 and TRBJ2-3; maybe TRBD2 (6 bases). The CDR3 is 16 residues long. Germline-derived CDR1 and CDR2 are MGHRA and YSYEKL. The V and J ends lost 6 bases and 2 bases respectively, with 18 bases between them. The CDR3 sequence: CASRLTEGFVTDTQYF. The CDR3 DNA reads TGCGCCAGCAGGCTTACGGAGGGGTTTGTCACAGATACGCAGTATTTT.